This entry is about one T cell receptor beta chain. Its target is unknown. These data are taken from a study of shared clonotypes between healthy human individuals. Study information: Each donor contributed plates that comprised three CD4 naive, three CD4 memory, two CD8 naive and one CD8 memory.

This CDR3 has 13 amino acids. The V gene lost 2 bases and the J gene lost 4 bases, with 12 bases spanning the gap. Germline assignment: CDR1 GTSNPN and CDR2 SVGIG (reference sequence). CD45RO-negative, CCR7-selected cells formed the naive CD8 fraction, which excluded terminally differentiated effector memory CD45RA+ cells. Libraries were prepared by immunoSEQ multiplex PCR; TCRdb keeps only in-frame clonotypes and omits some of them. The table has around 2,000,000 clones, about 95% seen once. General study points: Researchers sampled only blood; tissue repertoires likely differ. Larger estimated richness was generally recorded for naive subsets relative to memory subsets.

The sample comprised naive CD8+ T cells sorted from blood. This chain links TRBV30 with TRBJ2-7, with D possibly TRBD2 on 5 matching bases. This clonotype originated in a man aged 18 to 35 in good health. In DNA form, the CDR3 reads TGTGCCTGGAGTCCGGAAAGGACTTACGAGCAGTACTTC. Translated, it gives CAWSPERTYEQYF.